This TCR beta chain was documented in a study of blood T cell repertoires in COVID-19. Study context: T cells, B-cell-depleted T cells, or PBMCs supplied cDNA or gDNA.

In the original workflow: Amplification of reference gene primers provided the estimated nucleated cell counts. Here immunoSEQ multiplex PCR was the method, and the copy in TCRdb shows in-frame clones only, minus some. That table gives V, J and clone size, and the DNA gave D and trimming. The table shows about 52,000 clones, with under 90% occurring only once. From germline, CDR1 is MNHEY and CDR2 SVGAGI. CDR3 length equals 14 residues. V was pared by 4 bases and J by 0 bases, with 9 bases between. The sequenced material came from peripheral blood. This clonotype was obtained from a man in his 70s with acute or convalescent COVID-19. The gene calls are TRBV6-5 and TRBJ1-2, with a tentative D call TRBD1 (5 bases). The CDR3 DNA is TGTGCCAGCAGTTCGCAGGGAACTAACTATGGCTACACCTTC. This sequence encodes CASSSQGTNYGYTF.